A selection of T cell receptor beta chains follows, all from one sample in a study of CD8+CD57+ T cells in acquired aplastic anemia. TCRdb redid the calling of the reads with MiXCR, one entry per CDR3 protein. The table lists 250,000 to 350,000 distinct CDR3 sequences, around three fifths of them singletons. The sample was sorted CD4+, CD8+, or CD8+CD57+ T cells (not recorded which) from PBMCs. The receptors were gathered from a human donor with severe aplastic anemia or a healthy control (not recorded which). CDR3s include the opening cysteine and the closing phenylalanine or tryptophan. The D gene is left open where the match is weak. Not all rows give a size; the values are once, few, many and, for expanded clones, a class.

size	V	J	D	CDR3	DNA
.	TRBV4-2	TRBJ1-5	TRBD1	CASSLSTGGNRPQHF	TGTGCCAGCAGCCTATCGACAGGGGGCAATCGGCCCCAGCATTTT
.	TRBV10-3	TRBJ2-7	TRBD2	CAISEPLAGGISSYEQYF	TGTGCCATCAGTGAGCCACTAGCGGGGGGCATTAGCTCCTACGAGCAGTACTTC
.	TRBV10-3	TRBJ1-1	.	CASSEGVVGRDINTEAFF	TGTGCCAGCAGTGAAGGTGTCGTAGGCCGGGACATAAACACTGAAGCTTTCTTT
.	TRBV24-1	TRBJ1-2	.	CATSDLKGWDGYTF	TGTGCCACCAGTGATTTGAAGGGCTGGGATGGCTACACCTTC
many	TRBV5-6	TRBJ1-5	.	CASSFYGDDQPQHF	TGTGCCAGCAGCTTTTATGGTGATGATCAGCCCCAGCATTTT
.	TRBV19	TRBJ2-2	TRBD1	CASSIGGGYTGELFF	TGTGCCAGTAGTATAGGAGGGGGCTACACCGGGGAGCTGTTTTTT
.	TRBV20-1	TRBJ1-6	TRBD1	CSARDWRTGGNNSPLHF	TGCAGTGCTAGAGATTGGAGGACAGGGGGCAATAATTCACCCCTCCACTTT
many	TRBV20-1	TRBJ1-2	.	CSAQSFREELYGYTF	TGCAGCGCGCAGTCTTTCAGGGAAGAACTATACGGCTACACCTTC
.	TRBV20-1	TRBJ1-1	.	CSASGLLTEAFF	TGCAGTGCTAGCGGACTGCTGACTGAAGCTTTCTTT
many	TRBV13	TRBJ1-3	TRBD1	CASSLTGQGNTIYF	TGTGCCAGCAGCCTGACAGGGCAGGGAAACACCATATATTTT
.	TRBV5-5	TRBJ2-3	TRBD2	CASNPGLAGPSTDTQYF	TGTGCCAGCAACCCGGGACTAGCGGGCCCTAGCACAGATACGCAGTATTTT
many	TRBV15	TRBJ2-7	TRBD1	CATSNESPGQYYEQYF	TGTGCCACCAGCAACGAATCGCCGGGACAGTACTACGAGCAGTACTTC
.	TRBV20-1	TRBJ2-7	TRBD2	CSAQERERVYEQYF	TGCAGTGCTCAGGAGCGGGAGAGGGTCTACGAGCAGTACTTC
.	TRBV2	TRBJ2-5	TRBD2	CASSRLAVQQETQYF	TGTGCCAGCAGTAGACTAGCGGTACAACAAGAGACCCAGTACTTC
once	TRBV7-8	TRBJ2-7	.	CASSLRALRAGTAEGEQYF	TGTGCCAGCAGCCTTCGGGCCCTCCGGGCCGGGACGGCGGAAGGAGAGCAGTACTTC
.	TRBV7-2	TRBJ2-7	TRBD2	CASSLGSGGSEQYF	TGTGCCAGCAGTCTCGGTAGCGGGGGGAGCGAGCAGTACTTC
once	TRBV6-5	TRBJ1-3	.	CASLAWRGGRNTIYF	TGTGCCTCCTTAGCATGGAGGGGGGGGCGAAACACCATATATTTT
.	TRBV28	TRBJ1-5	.	CASRSPGFYNQPQHF	TGTGCCAGCAGATCTCCAGGTTTCTACAATCAGCCCCAGCATTTT
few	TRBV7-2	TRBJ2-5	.	CASSPGARGQETQYF	TGTGCCAGCAGCCCCGGGGCCAGGGGACAAGAGACCCAGTACTTC
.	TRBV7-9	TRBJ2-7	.	CASSGGTRSEQYF	TGTGCCAGCAGCGGCGGGACACGCAGCGAGCAGTACTTC
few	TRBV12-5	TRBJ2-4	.	CASGLSPGAKNIQYW	TGTGCTAGTGGTTTGTCCCCCGGGGCCAAAAACATTCAGTACTGG
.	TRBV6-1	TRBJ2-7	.	CASMFQQVNEQYF	TGTGCCAGCATGTTCCAGCAGGTAAACGAGCAGTACTTC
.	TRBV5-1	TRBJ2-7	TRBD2	CASSLEGRGAYEQYF	TGCGCCAGCAGCTTGGAGGGGCGGGGGGCCTACGAGCAGTACTTC
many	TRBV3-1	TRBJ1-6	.	CASSQFQDSPLHF	TGTGCCAGCAGCCAATTTCAGGATTCACCCCTCCACTTT
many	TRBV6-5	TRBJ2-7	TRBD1	CASSRDRGEQYF	TGTGCCAGCAGTCGGGACAGGGGCGAGCAGTACTTC
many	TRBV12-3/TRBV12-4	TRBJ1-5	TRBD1	CASSITGGFSNQPQHF	TGTGCCAGCAGCATTACAGGGGGTTTTAGCAATCAGCCCCAGCATTTT
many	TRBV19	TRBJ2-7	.	CASSIQDRTYEQYF	TGTGCCAGTAGTATACAGGACAGAACTTACGAGCAGTACTTC
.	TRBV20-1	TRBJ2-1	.	CSARDRSYNEQFF	TGCAGTGCTAGAGATAGGAGTTACAATGAGCAGTTCTTC
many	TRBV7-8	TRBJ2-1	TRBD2	CASSPSPLAGVYNEQFF	TGTGCCAGCAGCCCAAGCCCCCTAGCGGGGGTGTACAATGAGCAGTTCTTC
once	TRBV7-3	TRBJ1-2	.	CASSRDPNYGYTF	TGTGCCAGCAGCCGCGACCCGAACTATGGCTACACCTTC
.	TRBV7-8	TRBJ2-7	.	CASSLWGAGGSYEQYF	TGTGCCAGCAGCTTATGGGGAGCTGGGGGCTCCTACGAGCAGTACTTC
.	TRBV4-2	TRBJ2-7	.	CASSQTGTLHYEQYF	TGTGCCAGCAGCCAAACAGGGACCCTTCACTACGAGCAGTACTTC
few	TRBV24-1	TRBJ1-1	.	CATSDSINTEAFF	TGTGCCACCAGTGATTCAATTAACACTGAAGCTTTCTTT